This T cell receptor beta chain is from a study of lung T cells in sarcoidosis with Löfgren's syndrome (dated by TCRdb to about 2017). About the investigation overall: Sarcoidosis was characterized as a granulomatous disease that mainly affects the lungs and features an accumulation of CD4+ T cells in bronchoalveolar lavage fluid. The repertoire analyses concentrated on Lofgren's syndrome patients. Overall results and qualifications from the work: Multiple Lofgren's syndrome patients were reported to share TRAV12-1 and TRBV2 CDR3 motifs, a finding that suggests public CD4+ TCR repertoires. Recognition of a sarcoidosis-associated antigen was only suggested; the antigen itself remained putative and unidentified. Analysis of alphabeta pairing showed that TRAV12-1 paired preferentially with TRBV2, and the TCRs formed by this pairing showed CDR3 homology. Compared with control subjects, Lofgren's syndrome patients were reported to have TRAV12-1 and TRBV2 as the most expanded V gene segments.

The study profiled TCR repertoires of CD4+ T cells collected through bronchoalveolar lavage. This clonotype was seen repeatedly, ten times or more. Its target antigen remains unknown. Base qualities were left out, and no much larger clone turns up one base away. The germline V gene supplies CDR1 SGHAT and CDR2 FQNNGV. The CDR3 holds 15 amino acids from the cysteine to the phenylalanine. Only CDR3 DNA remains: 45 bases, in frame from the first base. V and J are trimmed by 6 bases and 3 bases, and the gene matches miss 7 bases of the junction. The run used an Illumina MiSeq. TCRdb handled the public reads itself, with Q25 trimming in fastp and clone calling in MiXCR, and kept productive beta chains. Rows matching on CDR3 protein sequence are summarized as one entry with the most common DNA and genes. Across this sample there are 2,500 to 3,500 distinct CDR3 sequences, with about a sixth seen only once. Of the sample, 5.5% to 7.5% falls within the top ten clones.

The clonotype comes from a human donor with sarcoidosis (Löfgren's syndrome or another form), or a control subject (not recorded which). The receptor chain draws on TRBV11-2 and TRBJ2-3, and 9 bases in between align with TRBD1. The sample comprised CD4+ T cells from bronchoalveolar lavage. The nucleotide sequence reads TGTGCCAGCAGTTCCGGGACAGGGTCTACAGATACGCAGTATTTT. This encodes CASSSGTGSTDTQYF.